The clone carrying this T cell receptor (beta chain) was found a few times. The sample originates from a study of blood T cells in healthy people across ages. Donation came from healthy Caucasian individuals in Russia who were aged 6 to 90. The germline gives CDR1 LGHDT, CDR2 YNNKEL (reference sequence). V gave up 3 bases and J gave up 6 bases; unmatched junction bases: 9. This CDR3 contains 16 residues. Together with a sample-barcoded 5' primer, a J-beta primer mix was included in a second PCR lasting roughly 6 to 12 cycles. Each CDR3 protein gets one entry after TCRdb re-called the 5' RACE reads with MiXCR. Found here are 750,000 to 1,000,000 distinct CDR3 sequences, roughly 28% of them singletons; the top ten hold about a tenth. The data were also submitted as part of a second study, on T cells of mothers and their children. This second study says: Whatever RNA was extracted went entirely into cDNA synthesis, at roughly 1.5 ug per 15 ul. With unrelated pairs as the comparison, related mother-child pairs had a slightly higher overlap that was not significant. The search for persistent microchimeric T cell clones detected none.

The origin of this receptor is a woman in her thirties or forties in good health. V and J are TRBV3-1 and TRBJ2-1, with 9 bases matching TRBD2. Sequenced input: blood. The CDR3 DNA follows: TGTGCCAGCAGCCACTTGAAACTAGCGGGCGTCAATGAGCAGTTCTTC. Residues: CASSHLKLAGVNEQFF.